These 26 T cell receptor beta chains share one sample of origin, sequenced in a study of OX40 agonist ivuxolimab in advanced cancers. Here immunoSEQ multiplex PCR was the method, and the copy in TCRdb shows in-frame clones only, minus some. The sample lists tens of thousands of clones; about 90% were seen once. The source material was CD4+ or CD8+ T cells sorted from blood, sampled in a trial of the OX40 agonist ivuxolimab. These receptors were obtained from an adult with an advanced solid tumor such as melanoma, head and neck, liver or kidney cancer.

The chain is built from TRBV6-6 and TRBJ2-3; D unresolved. CDR1 and CDR2 (germline): MNHNY, SVGAGI (reference sequence). The germline V and J ends were trimmed by 2 bases and 5 bases, with 5 bases remaining between them. This CDR3 has 12 residues. CDR3 in DNA: TGTGCCAGCAGTTACGAGGTAGATACGCAGTATTTT. Translating it yields CASSYEVDTQYF.

The chain combines TRBV9 with TRBJ2-2; TRBD1 matches at 7 bases. The CDR3 totals 13 residues. V gave up 4 bases and J gave up 5 bases; unmatched junction bases: 2. The germline gives CDR1 SGDLS, CDR2 YYNGEE. CDR3 region: CASSPQGTGELFF. The CDR3 region has the DNA TGTGCCAGCAGCCCACAGGGGACCGGGGAGCTGTTTTTT.

This chain connects TRBV6-6 to TRBJ1-1; 7 bases map to TRBD1. Germline CDR1 and CDR2: MNHNY and SVGAGI (reference sequence). The CDR3 covers 13 residues. V dropped 5 bases and J dropped 4; count of bases not matched to a gene: 4. The CDR3 sequence: CASSLDRVTEAFF. The DNA for the CDR3 is TGTGCCAGCAGTCTCGACAGGGTCACTGAAGCTTTCTTT.

With respect to this clone: The sample contains more than one DNA sequence encoding this CDR3. CDR3 protein: CASSYDSGTGELFF. As DNA, the CDR3 is TGTGCCAGCAGTTACGATAGCGGTACCGGGGAGCTGTTTTTT. The J gene is TRBJ2-2, the V gene TRBV6-5, with D tentatively TRBD2 (6 bases). V gave up 2 bases and J gave up 5 bases, with 9 bases separating them. Germline CDR1 MNHEY, CDR2 SVGAGI. The CDR3 is 14 residues long.

The CDR3 region has the DNA TGTGCCACCAGCCCAGACCCAGGCTATGGCTACACCTTC. This translates into CATSPDPGYGYTF. The chain uses TRBV15 and TRBJ1-2; the D is unclear. This CDR3 has 13 residues. V gave up 5 bases and J gave up 4 bases, with 11 bases separating them. The germline gives CDR1 LNHNV, CDR2 YYDKDF (reference sequence).

The V and J genes are TRBV9 and TRBJ1-3, with D maybe TRBD1 (6 bases). CDR3 length: 15 amino acids. V lost 3 bases and J 0 bases, leaving 10 bases between the germline ends. The germline CDR1 and CDR2 sequences are SGDLS and YYNGEE. CDR3: CASSGGTSSGNTIYF. The CDR3 DNA is TGTGCCAGCAGCGGCGGGACAAGCTCTGGAAACACCATATATTTT.

The rearrangement joins TRBV28 to TRBJ2-3; D not certain. Germline CDR1 is MDHEN and CDR2 is SYDVKM. CDR3 length: 11 residues. Deletions cut 3 bases from V and 9 bases from J, with 7 bases between. The CDR3 region is CASSLMVTQYF. The CDR3 DNA reads TGTGCCAGCAGTTTGATGGTCACGCAGTATTTT.

The chain is built from TRBV15 and TRBJ2-1; a weak D match, TRBD2 (6 bases). The germline V and J ends were trimmed by 0 bases and 4 bases, with 10 bases remaining between them. CDR3 size: 15 residues. Germline CDR1 is LNHNV and CDR2 is YYDKDF (reference sequence). The CDR3 DNA reads as TGTGCCACCAGCAGAGATATGACTAGTTACAATGAGCAGTTCTTC. It encodes CATSRDMTSYNEQFF.

The rearrangement links TRBV4-1 to TRBJ2-6; the D is unclear. CDR1 MGHRA and CDR2 YSYEKL come from the germline V gene. The V end lost 0 bases, the J end lost 0 bases, and 6 bases lay between the germline ends. The CDR3 has 16 residues. CDR3 coding DNA: TGCGCCAGCAGCCAAGAGTTCGACTCTGGGGCCAACGTCCTGACTTTC. Translation: CASSQEFDSGANVLTF.

The genes are TRBV10-3 and TRBJ2-3; D ambiguous. Trimming cost V 4 bases and J 0 bases, with 5 bases left between them. The CDR3 spans 13 residues. Per germline, CDR1 ENHRY and CDR2 SYGVKD. CDR3 nucleotides: TGTGCCATCAGTGTTCTAAGCACAGATACGCAGTATTTT. Its protein is CAISVLSTDTQYF.

The genes are TRBV6-1 and TRBJ2-2; 9 bases fit TRBD1. This CDR3 spans 18 amino acids. Germline values: CDR1 MNHNS, CDR2 SASEGT. V was clipped by 4 bases and J by 0 bases; unmatched bases: 9. Written as DNA, the CDR3 is TGTGCCAGCAGTGCGCGCCCTCGACAGGGGGCGAACACCGGGGAGCTGTTTTTT. It codes for CASSARPRQGANTGELFF.

The V call is TRBV6-5, the J call TRBJ2-3; unclear D gene. V was trimmed by 5 bases and J by 2 bases, leaving 11 bases between them. This CDR3 contains 14 residues. The germline gives CDR1 MNHEY, CDR2 SVGAGI. CDR3 DNA: TGTGCCAGCAGTCTGATCGGGCCCACAGATACGCAGTATTTT. Residues: CASSLIGPTDTQYF.

The chain carries TRBV6-1 and TRBJ2-5, with 12 bases aligning to TRBD2. This CDR3 has 16 residues. CDR1 is MNHNS, CDR2 SASEGT, per germline. V lost 4 bases, J lost 4 bases, and 7 bases stayed unmatched. The chain's CDR3 is CASSVLTSGGRETQYF. The DNA for the CDR3 is TGTGCCAGCAGTGTCCTTACTAGCGGGGGGCGAGAGACCCAGTACTTC.

The chain joins TRBV6-6 to TRBJ2-3, with D perhaps TRBD2 (6 bases). This CDR3 has 15 residues. V lost 1 base, J lost 3 bases, and 11 bases lay in between. Germline V CDR1 and CDR2: MNHNY, SVGAGI (reference sequence). In nucleotides, the CDR3 is TGTGCCAGCAGTTACTGGGCTAGCGAAACAGATACGCAGTATTTT. Residues: CASSYWASETDTQYF.

V is TRBV4-1 and J is TRBJ1-5; the D gene is possibly TRBD1 (6 bases). V lost 2 bases and J lost 4, with 12 bases in between. The CDR3 spans 15 residues. CDR1 is MGHRA and CDR2 is YSYEKL in the germline V gene. CDR3: CASSQRGQPNQPQHF. CDR3 in DNA: TGCGCCAGCAGCCAACGAGGACAGCCTAATCAGCCCCAGCATTTT.

About this clone: Other DNA sequences from this sample encode an identical CDR3 as well. This chain links TRBV5-4 with TRBJ1-3, with D hard to call. The germline gives CDR1 SGHNT, CDR2 YYREEE (reference sequence). This CDR3 comprises 15 residues. Trimming took off 0 bases at V and 0 bases at J, with 7 bases between the two ends. The CDR3 is CASSLGSFSGNTIYF. CDR3 bases: TGTGCCAGCAGCTTGGGGTCCTTCTCTGGAAACACCATATATTTT.

V and J are TRBV4-2 and TRBJ1-4; no clear D gene. The germline CDR1 and CDR2 sequences are LGHNA and YNFKEQ. CDR3 length: 14 amino acids. V shed 6 bases and J shed 0 bases, with 8 bases lying between them. The CDR3 DNA reads TGTGCCAGCAGTCCCATAGCAACTAATGAAAAACTGTTTTTT. This sequence encodes CASSPIATNEKLFF.

Here the CDR3 reads CASSYEGGREQFF. CDR3 coding DNA: TGTGCCAGCAGTTATGAGGGCGGGAGGGAGCAGTTCTTC. The chain links TRBV6-5 to TRBJ2-1; 8 bases match TRBD2. In germline, CDR1 is MNHEY, CDR2 SVGAGI. V lost 3 bases to trimming and J lost 10 bases; unmatched junction nucleotides: 5. CDR3 size: 13 residues.

This clone was detected once. The V and J genes are TRBV6-5 and TRBJ1-1; 7 nucleotides align to TRBD1. The V gene's germline CDR1 is MNHEY and CDR2 SVGAGI. This CDR3 is built from 15 residues. V shed 4 bases and J 1 base; nucleotides not matched to a gene: 6. In DNA form, the CDR3 reads TGTGCCAGCAGTTTGGCTGCAGGGGGGAACACTGAAGCTTTCTTT. Translating gives CASSLAAGGNTEAFF.

This rearrangement joins TRBV5-4 to TRBJ2-7, with 8 nucleotides matching TRBD2. The CDR3 runs 15 residues. With V trimmed by 6 bases and J by 0 bases, 8 bases remained unmatched. The V gene's germline CDR1 is SGHNT and CDR2 YYREEE (reference sequence). The CDR3 loop is CASTKGTSLSYEQYF. In nucleotides, the CDR3 is TGTGCCAGCACCAAAGGGACTAGTCTCTCCTACGAGCAGTACTTC.

The CDR3 DNA sequence: TGTGCCACCAGCAGAGATCTATCGGGAAGCAATCAGCCCCAGCATTTT. It codes for CATSRDLSGSNQPQHF. V and J are TRBV15 and TRBJ1-5; D remains unclear. V dropped 0 bases and J dropped 1 base, with 10 bases sitting between them. This CDR3 contains 16 residues. Germline V gives CDR1 LNHNV, CDR2 YYDKDF (reference sequence).

The chain recombines TRBV13 with TRBJ1-3; D is possibly TRBD1 (5 bases). Germline CDR1 PRHDT, CDR2 FYEKMQ (reference sequence). The CDR3 spans 15 residues. V was shortened by 1 base and J by 4 bases, with 11 bases between the two germline ends. The CDR3 sequence: CASSLVAGWGNTIYF. The CDR3 DNA reads as TGTGCCAGCAGCTTAGTGGCAGGGTGGGGAAACACCATATATTTT. Full variable domain (remainder filled in from reference TRBV13 and TRBJ1-3): AAGVIQSPRHLIKEKRETATLKCYPIPRHDTVYWYQQGPGQDPQFLISFYEKMQSDKGSIPDRFSAQQFSDYHSELNMSSLELGDSALYFCASSLVAGWGNTIYFGEGSWLTVV.

The CDR3 DNA reads TGTGCCAGCAGTTTAAGGGGCACAGGGTTGGACGAGCAGTACTTC. Translated, it gives CASSLRGTGLDEQYF. V gene TRBV28 combines with J gene TRBJ2-7, with D perhaps matching TRBD1 (6 bases). This CDR3 is 15 amino acids long. V was clipped by 2 bases and J by 5 bases, with 16 bases between them. Germline lookup yields CDR1 MDHEN and CDR2 SYDVKM. The full variable domain, its missing parts supplied by reference TRBV28 and TRBJ2-7, is DVKVTQSSRYLVKRTGEKVFLECVQDMDHENMFWYRQDPGLGLRLIYFSYDVKMKEKGDIPEGYSVSREKKERFSLILESASTNQTSMYLCASSLRGTGLDEQYFGPGTRLTVT.

Only one count was recorded for this clone. CDR3 sequence: CASSVGGQGALEQYF. CDR3 sequence (DNA): TGTGCCAGCAGCGTAGGTGGACAGGGGGCTCTCGAGCAGTACTTC. This chain uses TRBV9 with TRBJ2-7; 11 positions agree with TRBD1. Germline CDR1 is SGDLS and CDR2 is YYNGEE. The length of the CDR3 is 15 residues. V lost 0 bases and J lost 6; bases outside the gene matches: 5.

The count of this clone is one. The genes are TRBV9 and TRBJ2-1; 8 bases fit TRBD2. V was pared by 5 bases and J by 5 bases, with 15 bases of the junction left unmatched. The germline gives CDR1 SGDLS, CDR2 YYNGEE. The CDR3 spans 17 residues. CDR3 in amino acids: CASSHSRGEPRNNEQFF. Here the CDR3 DNA reads TGTGCCAGCAGTCACTCGCGGGGGGAGCCGAGAAACAATGAGCAGTTCTTC.

This sequence joins TRBV5-6 and TRBJ2-3; 11 bases agree with TRBD2. This CDR3 region has 17 residues. Losses at the gene ends were 3 bases for V and 2 bases for J; bases not matched to a gene: 8. Germline V lookup: CDR1 SGHDT, CDR2 YYEEEE. The CDR3 sequence: CASSSVLAGVLTDTQYF. CDR3 bases: TGTGCCAGCAGCTCGGTACTAGCGGGAGTGCTCACAGATACGCAGTATTTT.